This T cell receptor beta chain is from a study of shared clonotypes between healthy human individuals. CDR3 length equals 16 residues. CDR1 SGHRS and CDR2 YFSETQ come from the germline V gene. With V trimmed by 2 bases and J by 6 bases, 10 bases remained unmatched. Genomic DNA (from each subset) was split evenly across several immunoSEQ plates. The table came from immunoSEQ multiplex PCR; TCRdb's copy has only in-frame clones and leaves some out. This sample yields over a million clones, of which 98% are seen a single time; around 0.33% belongs to the top ten. The origin of this receptor is a young man in good health. The V call is TRBV5-1, the J call TRBJ2-1; TRBD1 aligns across 8 bases. The specimen was naive CD4+ T cells sorted from blood. Noted subset: CD45RA+ positively selected. CDR3 amino acids: CASSFGAGQGPNEQFF. The CDR3 DNA reads as TGCGCCAGCAGCTTTGGGGCCGGACAGGGCCCCAATGAGCAGTTCTTC.